This TCR beta chain is drawn from a study of CD8 T cells in Susac syndrome. Random-hexamer reverse transcription was applied to roughly 0.5 to 1 ug RNA. TCR beta CDR3 was amplified by immunoSEQ multiplex PCR. This amplification extended across 54 Vbeta and 13 Jbeta segments. In TCRdb, the immunoSEQ multiplex PCR reads were re-called with MiXCR into one record per CDR3 protein. The sample shows approximately 230,000 distinct CDR3 sequences, around 93% of them seen only once. Germline V gene lookup returns CDR1 MNHEY and CDR2 SVGEGT. This CDR3 is 12 amino acids long. V shed 4 bases and J shed 8 bases, with 11 bases lying between them.

Specimen: CD4+ T cells from PBMCs. This sequence originates from a human donor with multiple sclerosis. This rearrangement joins TRBV6-2 or TRBV6-3 to TRBJ1-2; D is possibly TRBD1 (6 bases). The CDR3 protein is CASSLQGGGYTF. The CDR3 nucleotides are TGTGCCAGCAGTTTACAGGGCGGCGGCTACACCTTC.